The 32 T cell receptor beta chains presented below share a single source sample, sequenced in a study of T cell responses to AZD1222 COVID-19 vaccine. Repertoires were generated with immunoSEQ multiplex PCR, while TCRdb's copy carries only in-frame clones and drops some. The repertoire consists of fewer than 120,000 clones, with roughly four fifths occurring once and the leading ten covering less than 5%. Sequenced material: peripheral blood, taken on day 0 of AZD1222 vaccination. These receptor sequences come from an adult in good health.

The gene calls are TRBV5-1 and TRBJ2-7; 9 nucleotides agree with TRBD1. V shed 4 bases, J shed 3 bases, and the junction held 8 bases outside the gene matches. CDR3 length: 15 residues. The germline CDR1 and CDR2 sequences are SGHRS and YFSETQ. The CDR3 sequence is CASSGGQGIFYEQYF. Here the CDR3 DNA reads TGCGCCAGCAGCGGGGGACAGGGTATTTTCTACGAGCAGTACTTC.

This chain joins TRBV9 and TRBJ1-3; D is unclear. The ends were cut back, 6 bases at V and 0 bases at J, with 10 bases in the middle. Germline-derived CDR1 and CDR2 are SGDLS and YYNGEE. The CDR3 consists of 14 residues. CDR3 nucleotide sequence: TGTGCCAGCACTCAGACGTACTCTGGAAACACCATATATTTT. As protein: CASTQTYSGNTIYF.

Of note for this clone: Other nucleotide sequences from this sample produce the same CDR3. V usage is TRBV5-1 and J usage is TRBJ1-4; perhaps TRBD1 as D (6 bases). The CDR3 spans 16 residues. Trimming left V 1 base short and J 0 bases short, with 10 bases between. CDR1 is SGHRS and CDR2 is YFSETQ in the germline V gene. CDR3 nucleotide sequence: TGCGCCAGCAGCTTGACAGGGACGGCAACTAATGAAAAACTGTTTTTT. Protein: CASSLTGTATNEKLFF.

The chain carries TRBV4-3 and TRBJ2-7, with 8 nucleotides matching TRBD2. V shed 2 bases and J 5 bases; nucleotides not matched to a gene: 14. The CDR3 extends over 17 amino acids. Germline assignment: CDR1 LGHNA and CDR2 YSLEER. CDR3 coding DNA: TGCGCCAGCAGCCAAAATCAGGTCGGGGGGGAGGGCCACGAGCAGTACTTC. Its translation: CASSQNQVGGEGHEQYF.

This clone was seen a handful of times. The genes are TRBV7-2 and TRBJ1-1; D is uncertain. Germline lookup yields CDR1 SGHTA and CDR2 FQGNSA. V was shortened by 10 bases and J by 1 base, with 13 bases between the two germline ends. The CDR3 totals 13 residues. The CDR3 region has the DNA TGTGCCACCTCCATACTGGCGAACACTGAAGCTTTCTTT. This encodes CATSILANTEAFF. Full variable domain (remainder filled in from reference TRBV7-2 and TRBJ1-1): GAGVSQSPSNKVTEKGKDVELRCDPISGHTALYWYRQSLGQGLEFLIYFQGNSAPDKSGLPSDRFSAERTGGSVSTLTIQRTQQEDSAVYLCATSILANTEAFFGQGTRLTVV.

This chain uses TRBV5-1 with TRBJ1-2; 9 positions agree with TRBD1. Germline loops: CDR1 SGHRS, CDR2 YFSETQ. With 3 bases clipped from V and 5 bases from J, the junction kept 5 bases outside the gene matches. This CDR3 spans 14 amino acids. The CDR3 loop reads CASSWDRVSYGYTF. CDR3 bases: TGCGCCAGCAGCTGGGACAGGGTAAGTTATGGCTACACCTTC.

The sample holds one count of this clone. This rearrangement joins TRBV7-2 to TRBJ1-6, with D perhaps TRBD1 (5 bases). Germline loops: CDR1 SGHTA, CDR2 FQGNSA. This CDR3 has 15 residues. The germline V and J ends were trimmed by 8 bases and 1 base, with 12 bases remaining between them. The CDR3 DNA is TGTGCCAGCCGAGGGAAGGGGTCCTATAATTCACCCCTCCACTTT. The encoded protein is CASRGKGSYNSPLHF.

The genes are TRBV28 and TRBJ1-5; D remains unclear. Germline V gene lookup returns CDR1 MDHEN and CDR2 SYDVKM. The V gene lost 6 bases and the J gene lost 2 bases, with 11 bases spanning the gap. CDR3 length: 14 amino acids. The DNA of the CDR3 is TGTGCCAGCAGAGAGGTACTCGGCAATCAGCCCCAGCATTTT. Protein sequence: CASREVLGNQPQHF.

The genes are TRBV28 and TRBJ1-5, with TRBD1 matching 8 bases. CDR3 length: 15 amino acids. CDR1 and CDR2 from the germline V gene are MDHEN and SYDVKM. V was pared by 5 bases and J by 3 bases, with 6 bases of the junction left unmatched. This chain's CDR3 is CASSPRDRSNQPQHF. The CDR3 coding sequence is TGTGCCAGCAGTCCGAGGGACAGGTCCAATCAGCCCCAGCATTTT.

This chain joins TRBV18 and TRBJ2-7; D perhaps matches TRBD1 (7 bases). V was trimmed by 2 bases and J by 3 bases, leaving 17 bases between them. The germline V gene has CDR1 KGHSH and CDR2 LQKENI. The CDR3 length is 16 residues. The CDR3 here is CASSPSGGLGNYEQYF. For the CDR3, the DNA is TGTGCCAGCTCACCATCAGGGGGGCTAGGAAACTACGAGCAGTACTTC.

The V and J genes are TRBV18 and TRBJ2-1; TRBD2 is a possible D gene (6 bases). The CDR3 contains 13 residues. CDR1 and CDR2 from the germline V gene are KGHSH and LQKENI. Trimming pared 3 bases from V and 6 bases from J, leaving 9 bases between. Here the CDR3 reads CASSPKAGNEQFF. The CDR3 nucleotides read TGTGCCAGCTCACCTAAAGCGGGCAATGAGCAGTTCTTC.

The CDR3 loop reads CASSPGQAHEKLFF. CDR3 sequence (DNA): TGTGCCAGCAGTCCGGGACAGGCACATGAAAAACTGTTTTTT. The V call is TRBV6-2 or TRBV6-3, the J call TRBJ1-4; 8 bases match TRBD1. Germline V gene data show CDR1 as MNHEY and CDR2 as SVGEGT. V shed 5 bases, J shed 6 bases, and the junction held 5 bases outside the gene matches. CDR3 size: 14 residues.

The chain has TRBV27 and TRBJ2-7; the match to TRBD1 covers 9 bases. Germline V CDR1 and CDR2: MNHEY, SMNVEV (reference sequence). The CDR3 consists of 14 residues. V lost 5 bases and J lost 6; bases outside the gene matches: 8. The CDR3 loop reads CASSPGTGIGEQYF. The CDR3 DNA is TGTGCCAGCAGTCCCGGGACAGGGATTGGCGAGCAGTACTTC.

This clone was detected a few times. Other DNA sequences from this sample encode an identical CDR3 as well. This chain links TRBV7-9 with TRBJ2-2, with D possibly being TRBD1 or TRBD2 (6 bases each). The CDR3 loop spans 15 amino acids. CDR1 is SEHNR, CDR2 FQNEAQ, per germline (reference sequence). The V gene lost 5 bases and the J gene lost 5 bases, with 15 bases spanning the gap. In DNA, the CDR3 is TGTGCCAGCAGCCCTACCGGGGGCGCGACCGGGGAGCTGTTTTTT. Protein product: CASSPTGGATGELFF.

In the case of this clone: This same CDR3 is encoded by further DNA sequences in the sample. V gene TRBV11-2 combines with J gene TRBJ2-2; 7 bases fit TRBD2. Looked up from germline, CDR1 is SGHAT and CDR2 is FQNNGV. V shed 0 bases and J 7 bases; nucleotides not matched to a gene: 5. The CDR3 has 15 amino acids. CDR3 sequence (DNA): TGTGCCAGCAGCTTAGAACGGGGGGAGGACGGGGAGCTGTTTTTT. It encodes CASSLERGEDGELFF.

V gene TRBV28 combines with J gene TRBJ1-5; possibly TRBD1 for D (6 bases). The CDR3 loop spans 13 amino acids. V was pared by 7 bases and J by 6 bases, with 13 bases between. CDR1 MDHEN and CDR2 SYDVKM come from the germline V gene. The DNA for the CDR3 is TGTGCCAGCATTGGGGGGGCGGGTCAGCCCCAGCATTTT. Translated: CASIGGAGQPQHF.

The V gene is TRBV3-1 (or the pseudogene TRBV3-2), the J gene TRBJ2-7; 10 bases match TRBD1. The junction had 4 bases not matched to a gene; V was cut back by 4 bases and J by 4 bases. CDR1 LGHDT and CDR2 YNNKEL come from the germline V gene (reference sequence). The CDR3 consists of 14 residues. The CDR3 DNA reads TGTGCCAGCAGCCTCGGACAGGGGGAATACGAGCAGTACTTC. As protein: CASSLGQGEYEQYF.

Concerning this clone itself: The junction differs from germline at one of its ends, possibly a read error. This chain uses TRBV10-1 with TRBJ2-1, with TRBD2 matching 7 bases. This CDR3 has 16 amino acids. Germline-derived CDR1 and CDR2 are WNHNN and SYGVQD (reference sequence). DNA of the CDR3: TGCGCCAGCTGTGACGCCGCTAGCGGTGCTTACAATGAGCAGTTCTTC. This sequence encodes CASCDAASGAYNEQFF.

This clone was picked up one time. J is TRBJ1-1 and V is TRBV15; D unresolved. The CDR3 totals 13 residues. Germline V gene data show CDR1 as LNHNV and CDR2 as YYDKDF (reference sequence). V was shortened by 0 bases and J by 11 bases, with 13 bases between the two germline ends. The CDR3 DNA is TGTGCCACCAGCAGAGATTATGGCCTTGGGGCTTTCTTT. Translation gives CATSRDYGLGAFF.

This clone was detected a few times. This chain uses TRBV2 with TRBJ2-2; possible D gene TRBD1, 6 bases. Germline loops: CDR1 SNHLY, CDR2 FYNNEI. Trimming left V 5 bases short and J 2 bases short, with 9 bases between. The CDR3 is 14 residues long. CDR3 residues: CASSLDSNTGELFF. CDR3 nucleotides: TGTGCCAGCAGTTTGGACAGTAACACCGGGGAGCTGTTTTTT.

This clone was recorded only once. The DNA of the CDR3 is TGTGCCAGCAGCCAGGGGACAGCCATCTCCTACGAGCAGTACTTC. Its protein product is CASSQGTAISYEQYF. The chain is built from TRBV3-1 (or the pseudogene TRBV3-2) and TRBJ2-7; TRBD1 matches 7 bases. Germline CDR1 is LGHDT and CDR2 is YNNKEL (reference sequence). Unmatched junction bases numbered 5, after V lost 3 bases and J lost 0 bases. This CDR3 region has 15 residues.

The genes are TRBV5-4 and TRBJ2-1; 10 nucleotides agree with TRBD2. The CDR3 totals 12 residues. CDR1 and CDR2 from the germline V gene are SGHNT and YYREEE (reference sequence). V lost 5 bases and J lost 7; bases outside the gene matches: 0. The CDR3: CASRGLANEQFF. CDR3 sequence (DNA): TGTGCCAGCAGGGGACTAGCGAATGAGCAGTTCTTC.

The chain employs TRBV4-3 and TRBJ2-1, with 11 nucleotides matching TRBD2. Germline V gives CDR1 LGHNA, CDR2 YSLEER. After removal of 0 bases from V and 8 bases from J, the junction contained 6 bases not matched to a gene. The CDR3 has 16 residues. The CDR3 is CASSQDKVAGGDEQFF. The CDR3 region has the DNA TGCGCCAGCAGCCAAGATAAGGTAGCGGGGGGGGATGAGCAGTTCTTC.

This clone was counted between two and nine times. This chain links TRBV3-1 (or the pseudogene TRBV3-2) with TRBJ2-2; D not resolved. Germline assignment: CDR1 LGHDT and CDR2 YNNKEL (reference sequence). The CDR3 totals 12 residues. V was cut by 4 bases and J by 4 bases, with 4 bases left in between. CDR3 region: CASSLLTGELFF. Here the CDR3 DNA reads TGTGCCAGCAGCCTACTCACCGGGGAGCTGTTTTTT.

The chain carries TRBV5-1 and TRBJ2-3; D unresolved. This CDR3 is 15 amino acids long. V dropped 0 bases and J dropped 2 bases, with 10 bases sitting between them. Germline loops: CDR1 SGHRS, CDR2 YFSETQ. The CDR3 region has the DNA TGCGCCAGCAGCTTGGTTGCGGAATTCACAGATACGCAGTATTTT. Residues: CASSLVAEFTDTQYF.

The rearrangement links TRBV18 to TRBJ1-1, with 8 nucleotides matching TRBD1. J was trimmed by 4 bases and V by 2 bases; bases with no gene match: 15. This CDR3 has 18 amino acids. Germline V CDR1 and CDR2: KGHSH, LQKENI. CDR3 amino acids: CASSPFQPGQGASTEAFF. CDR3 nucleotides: TGTGCCAGCTCACCATTCCAACCGGGCCAGGGGGCGAGCACTGAAGCTTTCTTT.

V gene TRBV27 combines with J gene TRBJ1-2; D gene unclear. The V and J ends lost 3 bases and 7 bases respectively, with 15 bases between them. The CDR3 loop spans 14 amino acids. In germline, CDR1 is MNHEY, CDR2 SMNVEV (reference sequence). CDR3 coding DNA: TGTGCCAGCAGTTTTTCGGGTATTTTGAGTGGCTACACCTTC. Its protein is CASSFSGILSGYTF.

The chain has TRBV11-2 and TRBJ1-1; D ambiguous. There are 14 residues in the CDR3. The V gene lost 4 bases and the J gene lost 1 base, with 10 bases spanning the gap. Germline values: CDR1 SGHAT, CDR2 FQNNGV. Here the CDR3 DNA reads TGTGCCAGCAGCTCTACCCGTGAGAACACTGAAGCTTTCTTT. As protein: CASSSTRENTEAFF.

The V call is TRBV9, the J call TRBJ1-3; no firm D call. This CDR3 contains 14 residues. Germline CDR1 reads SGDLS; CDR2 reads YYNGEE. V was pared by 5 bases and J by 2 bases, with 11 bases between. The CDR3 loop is CASSQSMTGNTIYF. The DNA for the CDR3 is TGTGCCAGCAGTCAATCGATGACTGGAAACACCATATATTTT.

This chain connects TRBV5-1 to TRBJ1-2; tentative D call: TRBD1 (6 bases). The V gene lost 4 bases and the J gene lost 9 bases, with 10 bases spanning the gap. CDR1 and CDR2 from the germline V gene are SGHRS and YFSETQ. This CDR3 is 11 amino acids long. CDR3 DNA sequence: TGCGCCAGCAGCATCCAGGGGCGCTACACCTTC. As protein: CASSIQGRYTF.

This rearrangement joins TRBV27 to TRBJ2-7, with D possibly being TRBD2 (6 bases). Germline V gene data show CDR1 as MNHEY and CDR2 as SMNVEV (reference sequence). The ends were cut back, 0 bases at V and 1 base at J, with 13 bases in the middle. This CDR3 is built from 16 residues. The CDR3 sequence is CASSLSWSGLSYEQYF. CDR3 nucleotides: TGTGCCAGCAGTTTATCCTGGAGCGGGCTTTCCTACGAGCAGTACTTC.

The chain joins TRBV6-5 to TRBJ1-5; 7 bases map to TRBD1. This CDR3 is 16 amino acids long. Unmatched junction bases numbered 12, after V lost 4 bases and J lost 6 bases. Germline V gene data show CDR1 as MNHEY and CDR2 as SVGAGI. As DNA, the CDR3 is TGTGCCAGCAGTTCAGGCCGGAGGGGGCGGATTCAGCCCCAGCATTTT. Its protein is CASSSGRRGRIQPQHF.